The T cell receptor beta chain described here comes from a study of T cells in Graves' hyperthyroidism and ophthalmopathy. Study-wide findings and caveats: Blood samples included most of the expanded thyroid clonotypes exceeding 0.001.

The CDR3 regions of TCR beta were amplified from RNA transcripts. Researchers ran a first-round RT-PCR on the TCR CDR3 using the HTBI primer set. TCRdb fed the multiplex PCR reads into MiXCR, producing one record per CDR3 protein. Of 470,000 or so distinct CDR3 sequences in the sample, 20% to 25% were seen once. This CDR3 has 13 amino acids. The V and J ends lost 0 bases and 6 bases respectively, with 12 bases between them. Germline-derived CDR1 and CDR2 are DFQATT and SNEGSKA (reference sequence). With regard to this clonotype: Its antigen remains unidentified.

V gene TRBV20-1 combines with J gene TRBJ2-7; the D is unclear. Sample: blood. This TCR was recovered from a man between 18 and 35 years old with Graves' hyperthyroidism. The CDR3 is CSARDSPGSEQYF. CDR3 nucleotide sequence: TGCAGTGCTAGAGATTCGCCCGGGTCCGAGCAGTACTTC.